This T cell receptor (beta chain) appears in the sequencing data of a study of CD8+CD57+ T cells in acquired aplastic anemia. Study overall: Recorded DNA amounts for sorted CD4+ and CD8+ cells had an average of 3.2 ug.

Flow cytometry had shown expanded CD8+CD57+ cells in the patients chosen for sequencing. Each patient carried a diagnosis of severe acquired aplastic anemia. Prior therapy had not been administered to any patient at the time of blood sampling. The CDR3 totals 16 residues. V lost 2 bases, J lost 2 bases, and 14 bases lay in between. CDR1 is MNHEY, CDR2 SVGAGI, per germline. This clonotype was counted a few times. The antigen is undetermined. Genomic DNA, serving as template, underwent TCR beta VDJ and CDR3 profiling. Each CDR3 protein is one row after TCRdb ran MiXCR on the reads. The table includes 450,000 to 550,000 distinct CDR3 sequences, over 25% detected once. Whole-study results and caveats: Patients were compared with controls for CD8+ Simpson's diversity, and no significant difference emerged.

V gene TRBV6-5 combines with J gene TRBJ2-3; the D call may be TRBD1 or TRBD2 (5 bases each). Sample: sorted CD4+, CD8+, or CD8+CD57+ T cells (not recorded which) from PBMCs. The source of this sequence is a human donor with aplastic anemia. CDR3 in DNA: TGTGCCAGCAGTTACGGGGACGGGACCTACACAGATACGCAGTATTTT. Protein: CASSYGDGTYTDTQYF.